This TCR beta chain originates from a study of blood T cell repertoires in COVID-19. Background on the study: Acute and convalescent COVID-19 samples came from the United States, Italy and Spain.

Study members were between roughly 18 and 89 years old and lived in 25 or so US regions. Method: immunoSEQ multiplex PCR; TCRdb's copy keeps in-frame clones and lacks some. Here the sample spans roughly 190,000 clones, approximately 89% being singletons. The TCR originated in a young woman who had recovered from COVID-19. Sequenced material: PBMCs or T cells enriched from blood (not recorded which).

CDR3 sequence: CASSFWTENNSPLHF. As DNA, the CDR3 is TGTGCCAGCAGTTTTTGGACAGAAAATAATTCACCCCTCCACTTT. This sequence joins TRBV28 and TRBJ1-6, with D maybe TRBD1 (6 bases). Germline CDR1 MDHEN, CDR2 SYDVKM. Trimming removed 3 bases from V and 5 bases from J, with 11 bases in between. This CDR3 has 15 residues.